A selection of T cell receptor beta chains follows, all from one sample in a study of shared T cell receptors in the human thymus. The repertoire was sequenced with immunoSEQ multiplex PCR; TCRdb's copy has only in-frame clones and lacks some. The sample records about 660,000 clones, over 75% being singletons. These same data were also listed under a study on human thymus T cells.

Source material: thymocytes. The receptors come from a boy younger than two with a congenital heart defect. Each CDR3 is given with its conserved first and last residue. The order of the fields is V gene, D gene, CDR3 length, clone size, J gene, CDR3 DNA, CDR3 protein. D genes are given only for firm matches. Not every row has a clone size; where given, it reads once, few, many or a size class.

v_gene: TRBV27; d_gene: NA; len: 17; abundance: NA; j_gene: TRBJ2-3; CDR3nt: TGTGCCAGCAGTTCCCCTCCTCGGAGGGGGCCAACAGATACGCAGTATTTT; CDR3aa: CASSSPPRRGPTDTQYF
v_gene: TRBV25-1; d_gene: NA; len: 17; abundance: NA; j_gene: TRBJ2-2; CDR3nt: TGTGCCAGCAGTGAACTAGGGACTCGAATAAACACCGGGGAGCTGTTTTTT; CDR3aa: CASSELGTRINTGELFF
v_gene: TRBV28; d_gene: TRBD2; len: 18; abundance: NA; j_gene: TRBJ2-1; CDR3nt: TGTGCCAGCAGTTTTCGGAGCGGGAGGGCCTTATTGTGCAATGAGCAGTTCTTC; CDR3aa: CASSFRSGRALLCNEQFF
v_gene: TRBV7-8; d_gene: NA; len: 16; abundance: NA; j_gene: TRBJ2-7; CDR3nt: TGTGCCAGCAGCTTAGTCCCCGACAGTTACTCCTACGAGCAGTACTTC; CDR3aa: CASSLVPDSYSYEQYF
v_gene: TRBV7-9; d_gene: NA; len: 16; abundance: NA; j_gene: TRBJ2-7; CDR3nt: TGTGCCAGCAGCTTAAGGTCCACAGGTGGAGCCTACGAGCAGTACTTC; CDR3aa: CASSLRSTGGAYEQYF
v_gene: TRBV5-6; d_gene: TRBD2; len: 18; abundance: NA; j_gene: TRBJ2-1; CDR3nt: TGTGCCAGCAGTCCCACCACCCTAGCGGGAGGGCCAAAGAATGAGCAGTTCTTC; CDR3aa: CASSPTTLAGGPKNEQFF
v_gene: TRBV28; d_gene: TRBD1; len: 21; abundance: NA; j_gene: TRBJ1-2; CDR3nt: TGTGCCAGCAGTCTTCTTCCGCAGTTGAGGCGGGACAGGGGGCCGTACTATGGCTACACCTTC; CDR3aa: CASSLLPQLRRDRGPYYGYTF
v_gene: TRBV11-2; d_gene: TRBD1; len: 16; abundance: NA; j_gene: TRBJ2-3; CDR3nt: TGTGCCAGCAGGAGTAAGGGACAGGGGTACACAGATACGCAGTATTTT; CDR3aa: CASRSKGQGYTDTQYF
v_gene: TRBV7-2; d_gene: NA; len: 16; abundance: NA; j_gene: TRBJ2-1; CDR3nt: TGTGCCAGCAGCTTAGCGCGGCTAGCCCCCTACAATGAGCAGTTCTTC; CDR3aa: CASSLARLAPYNEQFF
v_gene: TRBV6-1; d_gene: NA; len: 11; abundance: NA; j_gene: TRBJ1-3; CDR3nt: TGTGCCAGCCCCCATGGAAACACCATATATTTT; CDR3aa: CASPHGNTIYF
v_gene: TRBV27; d_gene: TRBD1; len: 13; abundance: NA; j_gene: TRBJ2-7; CDR3nt: TGTGCCAGCTCTGGGACAGGATCGAGGGAGCAGTACTTC; CDR3aa: CASSGTGSREQYF
v_gene: TRBV29-1; d_gene: NA; len: 19; abundance: once; j_gene: TRBJ2-4; CDR3nt: TGCAGCGTTGAATTATCGGGGGAATCATTTGGGGTCGCCAAAAACATTCAGTACTTC; CDR3aa: CSVELSGESFGVAKNIQYF
v_gene: TRBV7-9; d_gene: TRBD1; len: 18; abundance: NA; j_gene: TRBJ2-6; CDR3nt: TGTGCCAGCAGCCGTACAGGGGGAAAACAATCTGGGGCCAACGTCCTGACTTTC; CDR3aa: CASSRTGGKQSGANVLTF
v_gene: TRBV5-1; d_gene: NA; len: 16; abundance: once; j_gene: TRBJ2-7; CDR3nt: TGCGCCAGCAGCCCCGAGAGGCCAGGGAAAGGGTACGAGCAGTACTTC; CDR3aa: CASSPERPGKGYEQYF
v_gene: TRBV6-1; d_gene: TRBD1; len: 15; abundance: NA; j_gene: TRBJ2-1; CDR3nt: TGTGCCAGCAGTGAATGGGACAGGGGCATGGATGAGCAGTTCTTC; CDR3aa: CASSEWDRGMDEQFF
v_gene: TRBV29-1; d_gene: NA; len: 10; abundance: NA; j_gene: TRBJ2-1; CDR3nt: TGCAGCGTCGGCGGGCGTGAGCAGTTCTTC; CDR3aa: CSVGGREQFF
v_gene: TRBV19; d_gene: TRBD2; len: 17; abundance: NA; j_gene: TRBJ2-5; CDR3nt: TGTGCCAGTAGTGCGATTCGGACTAGCGGAATCCAAGAGACCCAGTACTTC; CDR3aa: CASSAIRTSGIQETQYF
v_gene: TRBV25-1; d_gene: NA; len: 13; abundance: NA; j_gene: TRBJ1-5; CDR3nt: TGTGCCACCTCACCTAATGGTAATCAGCCCCAGCATTTT; CDR3aa: CATSPNGNQPQHF
v_gene: TRBV5-5; d_gene: TRBD1; len: 15; abundance: NA; j_gene: TRBJ2-3; CDR3nt: TGTGCCAGCAGCTTGGAAGGGACAGGGGAAGATGCGCAGTATTTT; CDR3aa: CASSLEGTGEDAQYF
v_gene: TRBV18; d_gene: NA; len: 16; abundance: NA; j_gene: TRBJ2-7; CDR3nt: TGTGCCAGCTCCCCACCACTGAGCGGCCAATCCTACGAGCAGTACTTC; CDR3aa: CASSPPLSGQSYEQYF
v_gene: TRBV7-8; d_gene: TRBD2; len: 19; abundance: few; j_gene: TRBJ2-3; CDR3nt: TGTGCCAGCACCCACGGGGGGACTAGCGCCCGTTACACCACAGATACGCAGTATTTT; CDR3aa: CASTHGGTSARYTTDTQYF
v_gene: TRBV28; d_gene: NA; len: 13; abundance: once; j_gene: TRBJ2-7; CDR3nt: TGTGCCAGCAGGAATTCCGCAGGGAACGAGCAGTACTTC; CDR3aa: CASRNSAGNEQYF
v_gene: TRBV4-2; d_gene: TRBD2; len: 19; abundance: NA; j_gene: TRBJ2-1; CDR3nt: TGTGCCAGCAGCCAAGGTTACGGAAGCTCTAGCGGGGGTTACAATGAGCAGTTCTTC; CDR3aa: CASSQGYGSSSGGYNEQFF
v_gene: TRBV25-1; d_gene: NA; len: 14; abundance: NA; j_gene: TRBJ1-5; CDR3nt: TGTGCCAGCAGTGGAGAGGGCGCGGGTCAGCCCCAGCATTTT; CDR3aa: CASSGEGAGQPQHF
v_gene: TRBV5-1; d_gene: TRBD2; len: 20; abundance: NA; j_gene: TRBJ2-1; CDR3nt: TGCGCCAGCAGCTTGGTTATCGCGGGAGGAGACAGTAGCTCCTACAATGAGCAGTTCTTC; CDR3aa: CASSLVIAGGDSSSYNEQFF
v_gene: TRBV2; d_gene: TRBD2; len: 15; abundance: NA; j_gene: TRBJ2-3; CDR3nt: TGTGCCAGCATCGGACTAGCGGCTAGCACAGATACGCAGTATTTT; CDR3aa: CASIGLAASTDTQYF
v_gene: TRBV6-1; d_gene: TRBD2; len: 14; abundance: NA; j_gene: TRBJ2-5; CDR3nt: TGTGCCAGCAGTAGGGGACTACCCCAAGAGACCCAGTACTTC; CDR3aa: CASSRGLPQETQYF
v_gene: TRBV4-3; d_gene: TRBD1; len: 16; abundance: few; j_gene: TRBJ2-7; CDR3nt: TGCGCCAGCAGCCAAGATCTTATAGGGGGCAGGTACGAGCAGTACTTC; CDR3aa: CASSQDLIGGRYEQYF
v_gene: TRBV7-9; d_gene: TRBD2; len: 18; abundance: NA; j_gene: TRBJ2-7; CDR3nt: TGTGCCAGCAGCTACAACGGACTAGCGGACGTAATTCCCTACGAGCAGTACTTC; CDR3aa: CASSYNGLADVIPYEQYF
v_gene: TRBV19; d_gene: NA; len: 12; abundance: NA; j_gene: TRBJ1-3; CDR3nt: TGTGCCAGTGGTAGAGGGAGAGACACCATATATTTT; CDR3aa: CASGRGRDTIYF
v_gene: TRBV7-2; d_gene: TRBD2; len: 16; abundance: NA; j_gene: TRBJ2-7; CDR3nt: TGTGCCAGCAGCTCCGCTAGGCGGGAGCGACGGTACGAGCAGTACTTC; CDR3aa: CASSSARRERRYEQYF
v_gene: TRBV29-1; d_gene: NA; len: 13; abundance: once; j_gene: TRBJ2-1; CDR3nt: TGCAGCGACCTGGGGGACTCAAACAATGAGCAGTTCTTC; CDR3aa: CSDLGDSNNEQFF
v_gene: TRBV4-3; d_gene: TRBD2; len: 15; abundance: NA; j_gene: TRBJ2-5; CDR3nt: TGCGCCAGCAGCCAAGATCGGTCGGGAGGAAAGACCCAGTACTTC; CDR3aa: CASSQDRSGGKTQYF
v_gene: TRBV14; d_gene: NA; len: 12; abundance: NA; j_gene: TRBJ1-2; CDR3nt: TGTGCCAGCTCTCTGGGGGGCTATGGCTACACCTTC; CDR3aa: CASSLGGYGYTF
v_gene: TRBV23-1; d_gene: NA; len: 20; abundance: NA; j_gene: TRBJ1-5; CDR3nt: TGCGCCAGCAGTCAATCTGGGCAGGGTGTTTTTGAGGTTTACAATCAGCCCCAGCATTTT; CDR3aa: CASSQSGQGVFEVYNQPQHF
v_gene: TRBV7-3; d_gene: TRBD2; len: 13; abundance: NA; j_gene: TRBJ2-4; CDR3nt: TGTGCCAGACAAGCGGGAGGGCCAGACATTCAGTACTTC; CDR3aa: CARQAGGPDIQYF
v_gene: TRBV7-2; d_gene: TRBD2; len: 15; abundance: NA; j_gene: TRBJ2-7; CDR3nt: TGTGCCAGCAGCTCCCGCGGGGGAGGGCCCTACGAGCAGTACTTC; CDR3aa: CASSSRGGGPYEQYF
v_gene: TRBV14; d_gene: NA; len: 12; abundance: NA; j_gene: TRBJ1-1; CDR3nt: TGTGCCAGCAGCCAAGGAACTGCTGAAGCTTTCTTT; CDR3aa: CASSQGTAEAFF
v_gene: TRBV30; d_gene: NA; len: 15; abundance: NA; j_gene: TRBJ2-1; CDR3nt: TGTGCCTGGAGCCCCGGGAGCTCATCCTACAATGAGCAGTTCTTC; CDR3aa: CAWSPGSSSYNEQFF
v_gene: TRBV7-7; d_gene: NA; len: 15; abundance: NA; j_gene: TRBJ2-3; CDR3nt: TGTGCTAGCAGCGCGCTGGGCAGGGCCACAGATACGCAGTATTTT; CDR3aa: CASSALGRATDTQYF
v_gene: TRBV5-4; d_gene: NA; len: 11; abundance: NA; j_gene: TRBJ2-7; CDR3nt: TGTGCCTACAACCTTGGAGCGGAGCAGTACTTC; CDR3aa: CAYNLGAEQYF
v_gene: TRBV7-7; d_gene: NA; len: 14; abundance: NA; j_gene: TRBJ2-1; CDR3nt: TGTGCCAGCAGCCCCGGGTTGTGGTACAATGAGCAGTTCTTC; CDR3aa: CASSPGLWYNEQFF
v_gene: TRBV4-1; d_gene: TRBD2; len: 15; abundance: NA; j_gene: TRBJ2-1; CDR3nt: TGCGCCAGCAGGGTTAGCGGGAGTGTGTACAATGAGCAGTTCTTC; CDR3aa: CASRVSGSVYNEQFF
v_gene: TRBV19; d_gene: TRBD1; len: 16; abundance: once; j_gene: TRBJ1-1; CDR3nt: TGTGCCAGTAGTATCCCGGACAGGGGATTGAACACTGAAGCTTTCTTT; CDR3aa: CASSIPDRGLNTEAFF
v_gene: TRBV5-1; d_gene: TRBD1; len: 15; abundance: NA; j_gene: TRBJ2-1; CDR3nt: TGCGCCAGCATCGGACCGGGACAGGGAGGGAATGAGCAGTTCTTC; CDR3aa: CASIGPGQGGNEQFF
v_gene: TRBV14; d_gene: TRBD1; len: 16; abundance: once; j_gene: TRBJ1-2; CDR3nt: TGTGCCAGCAGCCAAGAGGGGGACAGGTTCAACTATGGCTACACCTTC; CDR3aa: CASSQEGDRFNYGYTF
v_gene: TRBV25-1; d_gene: TRBD2; len: 15; abundance: NA; j_gene: TRBJ2-1; CDR3nt: TGTGCCAGCACCCAGGGTAGCGGGATGTACAATGAGCAGTTCTTC; CDR3aa: CASTQGSGMYNEQFF
v_gene: TRBV2; d_gene: NA; len: 16; abundance: NA; j_gene: TRBJ2-7; CDR3nt: TGTGCCAGCACCACCACGAGGGGGGGCTCCACCTACGAGCAGTACTTC; CDR3aa: CASTTTRGGSTYEQYF
v_gene: TRBV28; d_gene: NA; len: 12; abundance: NA; j_gene: TRBJ1-1; CDR3nt: TGTGCCAGCAGACAAGGAGGCACTGAAGCTTTCTTT; CDR3aa: CASRQGGTEAFF
v_gene: TRBV30; d_gene: TRBD1; len: 17; abundance: NA; j_gene: TRBJ2-2; CDR3nt: TGTGCCTGGAGTGTACAGTCCCAGGGGGAAAGGAACGGGGAGCTGTTTTTT; CDR3aa: CAWSVQSQGERNGELFF
v_gene: TRBV7-2; d_gene: TRBD2; len: 17; abundance: NA; j_gene: TRBJ2-7; CDR3nt: TGTGCCAGCAGCTTAGCGCCCGGGAGGCACCACTACTACGAGCAGTACTTC; CDR3aa: CASSLAPGRHHYYEQYF
v_gene: TRBV19; d_gene: TRBD2; len: 19; abundance: NA; j_gene: TRBJ2-1; CDR3nt: TGTGCCAGTAGAACCCGCAGCGTAATAGCGGGAGGGGTCTACAATGAGCAGTTCTTC; CDR3aa: CASRTRSVIAGGVYNEQFF
v_gene: TRBV7-2; d_gene: NA; len: 15; abundance: NA; j_gene: TRBJ1-4; CDR3nt: TGTGCCAGCAGCCCGGGACAACAGATTGGTGAAAAACTGTTTTTT; CDR3aa: CASSPGQQIGEKLFF